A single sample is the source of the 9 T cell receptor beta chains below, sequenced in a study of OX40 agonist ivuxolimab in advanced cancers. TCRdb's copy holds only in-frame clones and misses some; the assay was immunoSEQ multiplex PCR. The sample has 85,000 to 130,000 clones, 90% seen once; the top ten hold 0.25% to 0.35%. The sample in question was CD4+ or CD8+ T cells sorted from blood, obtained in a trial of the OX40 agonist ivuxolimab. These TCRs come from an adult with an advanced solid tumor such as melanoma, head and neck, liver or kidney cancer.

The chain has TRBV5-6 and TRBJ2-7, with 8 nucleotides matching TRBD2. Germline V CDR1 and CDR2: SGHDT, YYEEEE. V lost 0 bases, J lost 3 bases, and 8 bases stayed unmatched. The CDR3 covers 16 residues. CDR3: CASSLAGSGSFYEQYF. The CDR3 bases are TGTGCCAGCAGCTTGGCCGGGAGCGGGAGCTTCTACGAGCAGTACTTC.

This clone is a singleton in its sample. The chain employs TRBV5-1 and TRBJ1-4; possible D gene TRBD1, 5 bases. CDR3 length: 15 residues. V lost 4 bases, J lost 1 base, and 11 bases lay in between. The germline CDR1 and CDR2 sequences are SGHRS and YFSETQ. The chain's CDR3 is CASSGTGGTNEKLFF. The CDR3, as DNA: TGCGCCAGCAGCGGGACTGGGGGAACTAATGAAAAACTGTTTTTT. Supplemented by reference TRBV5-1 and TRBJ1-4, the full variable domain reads KAGVTQTPRYLIKTRGQQVTLSCSPISGHRSVSWYQQTPGQGLQFLFEYFSETQRNKGNFPGRFSGRQFSNSRSEMNVSTLELGDSALYLCASSGTGGTNEKLFFGSGTQLSVL.

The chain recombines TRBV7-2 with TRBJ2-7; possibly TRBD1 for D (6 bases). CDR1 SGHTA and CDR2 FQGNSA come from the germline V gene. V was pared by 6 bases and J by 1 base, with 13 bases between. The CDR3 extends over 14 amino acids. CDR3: CASRQTGNSYEQYF. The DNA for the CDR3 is TGTGCCAGCAGGCAGACAGGTAATTCCTACGAGCAGTACTTC.

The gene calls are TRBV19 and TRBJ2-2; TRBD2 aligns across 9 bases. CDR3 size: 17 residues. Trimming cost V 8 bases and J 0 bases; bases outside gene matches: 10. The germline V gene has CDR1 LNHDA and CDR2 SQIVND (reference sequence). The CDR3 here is CASGGSGGSANTGELFF. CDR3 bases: TGTGCCAGTGGGGGTAGCGGGGGCTCCGCGAACACCGGGGAGCTGTTTTTT.

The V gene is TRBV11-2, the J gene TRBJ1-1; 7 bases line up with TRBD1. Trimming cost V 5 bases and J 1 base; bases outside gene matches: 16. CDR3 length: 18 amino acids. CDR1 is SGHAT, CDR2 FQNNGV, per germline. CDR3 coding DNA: TGTGCCAGCAGCAGGACAGGACGGACGCGTTTAGGGAACACTGAAGCTTTCTTT. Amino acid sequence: CASSRTGRTRLGNTEAFF.

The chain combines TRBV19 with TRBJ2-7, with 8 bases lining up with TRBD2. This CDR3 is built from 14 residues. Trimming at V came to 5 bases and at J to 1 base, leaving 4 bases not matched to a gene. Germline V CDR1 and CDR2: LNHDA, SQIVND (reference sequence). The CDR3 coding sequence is TGTGCCAGTAGTTCCAGACTAGCGTCCTACGAGCAGTACTTC. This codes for CASSSRLASYEQYF.

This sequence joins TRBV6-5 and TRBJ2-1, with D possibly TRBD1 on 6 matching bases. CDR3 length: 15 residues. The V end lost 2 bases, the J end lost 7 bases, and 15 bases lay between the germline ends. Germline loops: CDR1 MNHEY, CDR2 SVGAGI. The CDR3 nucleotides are TGTGCCAGCAGTTACGGCGGCCAAGGACAGAATGAGCAGTTCTTC. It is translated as CASSYGGQGQNEQFF.

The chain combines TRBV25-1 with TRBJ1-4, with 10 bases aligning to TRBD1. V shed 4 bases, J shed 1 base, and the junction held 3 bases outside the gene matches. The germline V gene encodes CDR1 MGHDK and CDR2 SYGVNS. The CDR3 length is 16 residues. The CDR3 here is CASSGDRGLTNEKLFF. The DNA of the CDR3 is TGTGCCAGCAGTGGCGACAGGGGGCTAACTAATGAAAAACTGTTTTTT.

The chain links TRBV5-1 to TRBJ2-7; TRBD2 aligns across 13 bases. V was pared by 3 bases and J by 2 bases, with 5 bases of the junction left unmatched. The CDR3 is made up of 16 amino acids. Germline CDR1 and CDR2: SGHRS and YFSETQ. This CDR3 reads CASSWTSGSITYEQYF. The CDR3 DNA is TGCGCCAGCAGCTGGACTAGCGGGAGCATTACCTACGAGCAGTACTTC.